These T cell receptor beta chains were read from a single sample in a study of OX40 agonist ivuxolimab in advanced cancers. Libraries were prepared by immunoSEQ multiplex PCR; TCRdb keeps only in-frame clonotypes and omits some of them. Here the sample spans 99,000 or so clones, approximately 84% being singletons. Specimen: CD4+ or CD8+ T cells sorted from blood, collected in a trial of the OX40 agonist ivuxolimab. The receptors were sampled from an adult with an advanced solid tumor such as melanoma, head and neck, liver or kidney cancer. Both conserved end residues are part of each CDR3. Each record gives: clone size, V gene, J gene, D gene, CDR3 DNA, CDR3 protein. D genes are given only for firm matches. Where a row states a size, it is once, few, many or the class of an expanded clone; other rows omit it.

clone size: -; V gene: TRBV18; J gene: TRBJ2-6; D gene: TRBD2; CDR3 DNA: TGTGCCAGCTCACCACGGTTCGCCCCGCGGGGGGCTACGGGGGCCAACGTCCTGACTTTC; CDR3 protein: CASSPRFAPRGATGANVLTF
clone size: -; V gene: TRBV7-9; J gene: TRBJ1-1; D gene: -; CDR3 DNA: TGTGCCAGCAGCGATGGCCCGAGCACTGAAGCTTTCTTT; CDR3 protein: CASSDGPSTEAFF
clone size: -; V gene: TRBV9; J gene: TRBJ1-4; D gene: -; CDR3 DNA: TGTGCCAGCAGCGTTGGGCAAACCGCGGGGGAAAAACTGTTTTTT; CDR3 protein: CASSVGQTAGEKLFF
clone size: -; V gene: TRBV9; J gene: TRBJ1-1; D gene: TRBD1; CDR3 DNA: TGTGCCAGCAGCGTAGGACAGGGGTTTTTGACTGAAGCTTTCTTT; CDR3 protein: CASSVGQGFLTEAFF
clone size: -; V gene: TRBV18; J gene: TRBJ2-1; D gene: -; CDR3 DNA: TGTGCCAGCTCACCATTCCAGGGTGGATCCAATGAGCAGTTCTTC; CDR3 protein: CASSPFQGGSNEQFF
clone size: -; V gene: TRBV19; J gene: TRBJ1-5; D gene: -; CDR3 DNA: TGTGCCAGTAGAAGGGAGAGTCAGCCCCAGCATTTT; CDR3 protein: CASRRESQPQHF
clone size: -; V gene: TRBV27; J gene: TRBJ1-1; D gene: -; CDR3 DNA: TGTGCCAGCAGTTTCTTCGCCAGGGAAAACACTGAAGCTTTCTTT; CDR3 protein: CASSFFARENTEAFF
clone size: -; V gene: TRBV20-1; J gene: TRBJ1-3; D gene: -; CDR3 DNA: TGCAGTGCTTGGGACGGAGACTTAAGGTTT; CDR3 protein: CSAWDGDLRF
clone size: -; V gene: TRBV6-5; J gene: TRBJ2-1; D gene: -; CDR3 DNA: TGTGCCAGCAGTTACTCGTTACAGGGTTCCTACAATGAGCAGTTCTTC; CDR3 protein: CASSYSLQGSYNEQFF
clone size: medium-sized; V gene: TRBV19; J gene: TRBJ1-5; D gene: TRBD1; CDR3 DNA: TGTGCCAGTAGTATAGGCCCACAGGGGGGTCGTCCCCAGCATTTT; CDR3 protein: CASSIGPQGGRPQHF
clone size: -; V gene: TRBV18; J gene: TRBJ1-2; D gene: -; CDR3 DNA: TGTGCCAGCTCCCAGGGGCCCGGGACCGACAACTTGAGGTATGGCTACACCTTC; CDR3 protein: CASSQGPGTDNLRYGYTF
clone size: -; V gene: TRBV4-2; J gene: TRBJ2-7; D gene: -; CDR3 DNA: TGTGCCAGCAGCCAACCTGGACAGTCCTACGAGCAGTACTTC; CDR3 protein: CASSQPGQSYEQYF
clone size: -; V gene: TRBV7-9; J gene: TRBJ2-3; D gene: -; CDR3 DNA: TGTGCCAGCAGCCTCGGGTGGGATACGCAGTATTTT; CDR3 protein: CASSLGWDTQYF
clone size: -; V gene: TRBV20-1; J gene: TRBJ2-7; D gene: -; CDR3 DNA: TGCAGTGCTAGAGGGGATTACGAGCAGTACTTC; CDR3 protein: CSARGDYEQYF
clone size: -; V gene: TRBV18; J gene: TRBJ2-1; D gene: -; CDR3 DNA: TGTGCCAGCTCACCACAAGATGAGCAGTTCTTC; CDR3 protein: CASSPQDEQFF
clone size: -; V gene: TRBV9; J gene: TRBJ2-3; D gene: -; CDR3 DNA: TGTGCCAGCAGCGTAGAGGGGGGTAGACGGGGAGCGGGAGATACGCAGTATTTT; CDR3 protein: CASSVEGGRRGAGDTQYF
clone size: -; V gene: TRBV5-4; J gene: TRBJ1-2; D gene: TRBD1; CDR3 DNA: TGTGCCAGCAGCGCCCCGGACAGGGAGCGTGGCTACACCTTC; CDR3 protein: CASSAPDRERGYTF
clone size: -; V gene: TRBV7-6; J gene: TRBJ2-7; D gene: TRBD1; CDR3 DNA: TGTGCCAGCAGCCTACAGGGGATGGGACACGAGCAGTACTTC; CDR3 protein: CASSLQGMGHEQYF
clone size: -; V gene: TRBV10-3; J gene: TRBJ1-2; D gene: -; CDR3 DNA: TGTGCCATCAGTGAGTCAGGGAAAGGGACTCGCTATGGCTACACCTTC; CDR3 protein: CAISESGKGTRYGYTF
clone size: once; V gene: TRBV27; J gene: TRBJ2-2; D gene: -; CDR3 DNA: TGTGCCAGCAGTCCCCCCACGCAGAGGTGGCCCGGGGAGCTGTTTTTT; CDR3 protein: CASSPPTQRWPGELFF
clone size: -; V gene: TRBV27; J gene: TRBJ1-6; D gene: -; CDR3 DNA: TGTGCCAGCAGTTCTGGATCAGGGGCTGGTTCACCCCTCCACTTT; CDR3 protein: CASSSGSGAGSPLHF
clone size: -; V gene: TRBV10-2; J gene: TRBJ2-7; D gene: -; CDR3 DNA: TGCGCCAGCGGGGACGGACAGAATTACGAGCAGTACTTC; CDR3 protein: CASGDGQNYEQYF
clone size: -; V gene: TRBV7-2; J gene: TRBJ2-3; D gene: -; CDR3 DNA: TGTGCCAGCAGCCCCAGCACAGATACGCAGTATTTT; CDR3 protein: CASSPSTDTQYF
clone size: once; V gene: TRBV10-3; J gene: TRBJ2-7; D gene: TRBD2; CDR3 DNA: TGTGCCACCGGGACTAGCGGGGGCGAGCAGTACTTC; CDR3 protein: CATGTSGGEQYF
clone size: -; V gene: TRBV7-8; J gene: TRBJ1-1; D gene: -; CDR3 DNA: TGTGCCAGCAGCTTCGACAGTGAAGCTTTCTTT; CDR3 protein: CASSFDSEAFF
clone size: -; V gene: TRBV6-5; J gene: TRBJ1-2; D gene: -; CDR3 DNA: TGTGCCAGCAGTTACGTGGGGGGGCTCGGTGGCTACACCTTC; CDR3 protein: CASSYVGGLGGYTF
clone size: -; V gene: TRBV5-1; J gene: TRBJ1-1; D gene: -; CDR3 DNA: TGCGCCAGCAGCCTCTTAGGTCGGATGAACACTGAAGCTTTCTTT; CDR3 protein: CASSLLGRMNTEAFF
clone size: -; V gene: TRBV6-1; J gene: TRBJ2-6; D gene: TRBD2; CDR3 DNA: TGTGCCACACAGCGGGGGGCTGGGGCCAACGTCCTGACTTTC; CDR3 protein: CATQRGAGANVLTF
clone size: -; V gene: TRBV7-9; J gene: TRBJ2-7; D gene: -; CDR3 DNA: TGTGCCAGCAGCTTAGGAAATGCCGCCGAGCAGTACTTC; CDR3 protein: CASSLGNAAEQYF